This TCR beta chain is from a study of control samples from healthy donors and cancer patients. The CDR3 length is 14 residues. Trimming stripped 3 bases from V and 1 base from J, with 10 bases between. Germline lookup yields CDR1 SGDLS and CDR2 YYNGEE. The data were produced by immunoSEQ multiplex PCR, yet TCRdb's version contains in-frame clones alone and is incomplete. The table shows 130,000 to 150,000 clones, with around 90% occurring only once. This clone was picked up many times. The sample carries other DNA sequences with the same CDR3. V is TRBV9 and J is TRBJ1-1; no clear D gene. The sequence came from a man aged 25-45 years in good health. What was sequenced was blood. The CDR3 spells CASSANIGNTEAFF. CDR3 sequence (DNA): TGTGCCAGCAGCGCCAACATTGGGAACACTGAAGCTTTCTTT.